The rows below give T cell receptor beta chains drawn from one sample of a study of blood T cells in healthy people across ages. TCRdb re-called the 5' RACE reads through MiXCR, storing one row per CDR3 protein. This sample has about 760,000 distinct CDR3 sequences, with around 50% found just once. Sequenced material: blood. The receptors come from a man between 35 and 55 years old in good health. CDR3s include the opening cysteine and the closing phenylalanine or tryptophan. The order of the fields is V gene, clone size, D gene, J gene, CDR3 DNA, CDR3 protein. A D gene is named only where the DNA matches it firmly. Rows may omit the clone size; those that give it use once, few, many or a size class.

>TRBV27|NA|NA|TRBJ2-2
TGTGCCAGCAGTATGGGGTTGAACACCGGGGAGCTGTTTTTT
CASSMGLNTGELFF
>TRBV25-1|NA|TRBD1|TRBJ2-1
TGTGCCAGCAGTGAATCTCAGGGACAGCTCACCTACAATGAGCAGTTCTTC
CASSESQGQLTYNEQFF
>TRBV20-1|NA|NA|TRBJ2-6
TGCAGTGCTAGGATTCGGGACATTTACTCTGGGGCCAACGTCCTGACTTTC
CSARIRDIYSGANVLTF
>TRBV5-1|few|TRBD1|TRBJ2-7
TGCGCCAGCAGCGTGGCCGGGACAGGTGGCGAGCAGTACTTC
CASSVAGTGGEQYF
>TRBV7-3|NA|NA|TRBJ2-3
TGTGCCAGCAGCAAATCCGGGACAGCGGGAGATACGCAGTATTTT
CASSKSGTAGDTQYF
>TRBV24-1|NA|TRBD1|TRBJ2-5
TGTGCCACCAGTGATCTCAGGGGGAACCGAGAGACCCAGTACTTC
CATSDLRGNRETQYF
>TRBV7-6|few|TRBD1|TRBJ1-2
TGTGCCAGCAGCTTAGTTCCCGGGACAGGGAACGGCTACACCTTC
CASSLVPGTGNGYTF
>TRBV5-1|NA|NA|TRBJ2-1
TGCGCCAGCAGCTTGGAGGATGGGCGGGGATTAGCGTTCTTC
CASSLEDGRGLAFF
>TRBV7-2|NA|NA|TRBJ2-3
TGTGCCAGCAGCTTAGGCCCCAGGCCCACAGATACGCAGTATTTT
CASSLGPRPTDTQYF
>TRBV6-1|few|NA|TRBJ2-7
TGTGCCAGCAGCCGCCCGGGGCGGGACTCCTACGAGCAGTACTTC
CASSRPGRDSYEQYF
>TRBV7-2|NA|NA|TRBJ2-5
TGTGCCAGCAGCCGGGGCGTTCCTCAAGAGACCCAGTACTTC
CASSRGVPQETQYF
>TRBV18|NA|TRBD1|TRBJ2-1
TGTGCCAGCTCACTGGAGACAGGGGTGTCCGATGAGCAGTTCTTC
CASSLETGVSDEQFF
>TRBV6-1|NA|TRBD1|TRBJ1-5
TGTGCCAGCACTGAACAGGGGGCGTTTCAGCCCCAGCATTTT
CASTEQGAFQPQHF
>TRBV6-2/TRBV6-3|NA|NA|TRBJ2-7
TGTGCCAGCAGTCGGGACCTTAGTACCTACGAGCAGTACTTC
CASSRDLSTYEQYF
>TRBV7-2|few|NA|TRBJ1-2
TGTGCCAGCAGTTTAGGCCAATCTAACTATGGCTACACCTTC
CASSLGQSNYGYTF
>TRBV5-6|NA|TRBD1|TRBJ1-2
TGTGCCAGCAGCTTGGCCACAGGGGCCGGCTATGGCTACACCTTC
CASSLATGAGYGYTF
>TRBV9|NA|TRBD2|TRBJ2-1
TGTGCCAGCAGCGTAAAATCGGGAGGGTTCAATGAGCAGTTCTTC
CASSVKSGGFNEQFF
>TRBV29-1|NA|NA|TRBJ2-7
TGCAGCGTTGGGGGAGAGTCCTACGAGCAGTACTTC
CSVGGESYEQYF
>TRBV7-9|few|NA|TRBJ2-4
TGTGCCAGCAGCCCAGCGCGCGGGGCCAAAAACATTCAGTACTTC
CASSPARGAKNIQYF
>TRBV7-7|NA|NA|TRBJ2-6
TGTGCTAGCAGCACTGTCCAGGGGACTGGGGCCAACGTCCTGACTTTC
CASSTVQGTGANVLTF
>TRBV6-2/TRBV6-3|NA|NA|TRBJ2-7
TGTGCCAGCAGTTACTCCCCTCAGGTGCAGGAGCAGTACTTC
CASSYSPQVQEQYF
>TRBV29-1|NA|NA|TRBJ1-1
TGCAGCGGTGTGGTTCCGGGTGAAGCTTTCTTT
CSGVVPGEAFF
>TRBV12-3/TRBV12-4|few|NA|TRBJ2-7
TGTGCCAGCAGGTCCGGGACTGTCTACGAGCGGGAGTACTTC
CASRSGTVYEREYF
>TRBV28|once|TRBD1|TRBJ2-7
TGTGCCACCCAGGGGGCTTGGGAGCAGTACTTC
CATQGAWEQYF
>TRBV25-1|NA|TRBD2|TRBJ2-3
TGTGCCAGCAGTAAATCTAGCGGGGGGGCTCTTCCAGATACGCAGTATTTT
CASSKSSGGALPDTQYF
>TRBV7-2|NA|NA|TRBJ1-2
TGTGCCAGCAGACCCCCCGGGACAAATGGCTACACCTTC
CASRPPGTNGYTF
>TRBV28|NA|TRBD1|TRBJ2-3
TGTGCCAGCAGTTCGCGGGACAGGGGGCGCCGAAATACGCAGTATTTT
CASSSRDRGRRNTQYF
>TRBV5-1|NA|TRBD2|TRBJ2-1
TGCGCCAGCAGCAACCGACTAGCGCCCAATGAGCAGTTCTTC
CASSNRLAPNEQFF
>TRBV5-1|NA|NA|TRBJ2-2
TGCGCCAGCAGCTTGGAGGTGGGATCTGGGACCGGGGAGCTGTTTTTT
CASSLEVGSGTGELFF
>TRBV9|NA|TRBD1|TRBJ1-6
TGTGCCAGCAGCGTAGCGGGACAGGGAAATTCACCCCTCCACTTT
CASSVAGQGNSPLHF
>TRBV20-1|NA|TRBD2|TRBJ2-1
TGCAGTGCTAGAGTAGGAGGGCGGGAGGGCCTCTACAATGAGCAGTTCTTC
CSARVGGREGLYNEQFF
>TRBV7-2|NA|NA|TRBJ1-5
TGTGCCAGCAGCTTAATACTTGGAAACCAGCCCCAGCATTTT
CASSLILGNQPQHF
>TRBV6-5|NA|TRBD2|TRBJ2-4
TGTGCCAGCAGGCCTTTCGCGGGGGACCCCAAAAACATTCAGTACTTC
CASRPFAGDPKNIQYF
>TRBV10-3|NA|TRBD1|TRBJ1-5
TGTGCCATCAGTGATGGGGACAGAGAGCATTTT
CAISDGDREHF
>TRBV29-1|NA|NA|TRBJ2-1
TGCAGCGTGCCTAGAAGTAATGAGCAGTTCTTC
CSVPRSNEQFF
>TRBV12-3/TRBV12-4|NA|NA|TRBJ2-5
TGTGCCAGCAGTTTTCGAAGGGGGACCGGGGTGTGGGAGACCCAGTACTTC
CASSFRRGTGVWETQYF
>TRBV5-1|NA|TRBD2|TRBJ2-7
TGCGCCAGCAGCTTAGCGGGAGGACGGGTCTACGAGCAGTACTTC
CASSLAGGRVYEQYF
>TRBV20-1|once|NA|TRBJ1-5
TGCAGTGCTCACAGGGACTATAGCAATCAGCCCCAGCATTTT
CSAHRDYSNQPQHF
>TRBV9|NA|NA|TRBJ2-3
TGTGCCAGCAGCGTAGCCCCCCCGGACAGTCCTCCCCTGGAAACAGATACGCAGTATTTT
CASSVAPPDSPPLETDTQYF
>TRBV27|many|TRBD2|TRBJ2-1
TGTGCCAGCAGTACCCGCGGCGGGGGGGCCTATGAGCAGTTCTTC
CASSTRGGGAYEQFF
>TRBV7-8|NA|TRBD1|TRBJ2-1
TGTGCCAGCAGCTTTGACAGGGGGCGCCTAAATGAGCAGTTCTTC
CASSFDRGRLNEQFF
>TRBV10-2|few|NA|TRBJ1-5
TGCGCCAGCAGTGAGTCTCAGGGCCAGCCCCAGCATTTT
CASSESQGQPQHF
>TRBV9|few|TRBD1|TRBJ2-7
TGTGCCAGCAGCGTCGGGGACAGGGACTCCTACGAGCAGTACTTC
CASSVGDRDSYEQYF
>TRBV6-6|NA|TRBD1|TRBJ2-5
TGTGCCAGCAGTGGGACAGATGACCTTAACAATGAGCAGTACTTC
CASSGTDDLNNEQYF